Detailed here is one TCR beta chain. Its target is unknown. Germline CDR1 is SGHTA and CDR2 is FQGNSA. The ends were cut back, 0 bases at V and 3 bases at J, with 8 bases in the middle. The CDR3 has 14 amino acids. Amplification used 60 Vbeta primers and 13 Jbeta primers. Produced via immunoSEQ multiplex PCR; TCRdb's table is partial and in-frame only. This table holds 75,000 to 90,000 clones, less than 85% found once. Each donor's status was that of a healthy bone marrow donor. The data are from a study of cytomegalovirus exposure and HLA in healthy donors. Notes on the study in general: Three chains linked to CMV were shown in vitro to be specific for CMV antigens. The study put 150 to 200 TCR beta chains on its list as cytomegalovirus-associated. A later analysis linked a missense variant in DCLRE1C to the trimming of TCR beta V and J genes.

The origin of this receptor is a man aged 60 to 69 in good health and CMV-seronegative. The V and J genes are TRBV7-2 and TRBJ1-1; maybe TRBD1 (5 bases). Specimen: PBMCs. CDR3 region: CASSLARGYTEAFF. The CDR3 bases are TGTGCCAGCAGCTTAGCGCGGGGGTACACTGAAGCTTTCTTT.